The 5 T cell receptor beta chains in this list originate from one sample, sequenced in a study of control samples from healthy donors and cancer patients. Here immunoSEQ multiplex PCR was the method, and the copy in TCRdb shows in-frame clones only, minus some. This table holds about 180,000 clones, approximately 92% found once. The sequenced material came from blood. Receptor source: a man aged 25 to 45 in good health.

The chain links TRBV7-2 to TRBJ1-2, with a weak D call TRBD1 (6 bases). The CDR3 loop spans 14 amino acids. V was trimmed by 5 bases and J by 6 bases, leaving 16 bases between them. In germline, CDR1 is SGHTA, CDR2 FQGNSA. The CDR3 DNA follows: TGTGCCAGCAGCCGGGAGAGGGGGGGAGATGGCTACACCTTC. This encodes CASSRERGGDGYTF.

V is TRBV3-1 (or the pseudogene TRBV3-2) and J is TRBJ2-2; 10 bases map to TRBD2. After removal of 0 bases from V and 2 bases from J, the junction contained 3 bases not matched to a gene. Looked up from germline, CDR1 is LGHDT and CDR2 is YNNKEL (reference sequence). The CDR3 is 17 amino acids. CDR3 sequence reads: CASSQDRTSGNTGELFF. The DNA for the CDR3 is TGTGCCAGCAGCCAAGATAGGACTAGCGGTAACACCGGGGAGCTGTTTTTT.

The chain is built from TRBV5-1 and TRBJ2-1, with D possibly TRBD1 on 6 matching bases. CDR1 and CDR2 (germline): SGHRS, YFSETQ. V was clipped by 4 bases and J by 0 bases, with 11 bases between them. This CDR3 is 15 amino acids long. CDR3 amino acids: CASSPTGSSYNEQFF. As DNA, the CDR3 is TGCGCCAGCAGCCCTACAGGGAGCTCCTACAATGAGCAGTTCTTC.

The chain carries TRBV30 and TRBJ2-2, with no clear D. CDR3 length: 14 residues. The germline gives CDR1 GTSNPN, CDR2 SVGIG (reference sequence). Trimming left V 0 bases short and J 0 bases short, with 5 bases between. The CDR3 nucleotides are TGTGCCTGGAGTGTACGCCCGAACACCGGGGAGCTGTTTTTT. Protein: CAWSVRPNTGELFF.

The chain links TRBV2 to TRBJ2-5; the D gene is possibly TRBD2 (5 bases). Trimming removed 4 bases at V and 3 bases at J, with 6 bases between. Germline V gene lookup returns CDR1 SNHLY and CDR2 FYNNEI. CDR3 length: 12 residues. CDR3 region: CASSAGKETQYF. CDR3 DNA sequence: TGTGCCAGCAGTGCGGGAAAAGAGACCCAGTACTTC.